This T cell receptor beta chain was identified in a study of blood T cells in healthy people across ages. Together with a sample-barcoded 5' primer, a J-beta primer mix was included in a second PCR lasting about 6 to 11 cycles. TCRdb redid the calling of the 5' RACE reads with MiXCR, one entry per CDR3 protein. Here the sample spans 650,000 to 950,000 distinct CDR3 sequences, approximately 48% being singletons. In the case of this clonotype: Its antigen is as yet unknown.

This CDR3 has 15 residues. Germline V lookup: CDR1 SGHTA, CDR2 FQGNSA. Trimming cost V 2 bases and J 4 bases, with 15 bases left between them. Study-level points and caveats: The authors considered diversity estimates from one million T cells to be underestimates. Because sorting was not performed, PBMCs prevented conclusive naive versus antigen-experienced comparison.

This TCR was sampled from a man aged 55 to 69 in good health. This chain uses TRBV7-2 with TRBJ2-7; D is possibly TRBD1 (7 bases). Input material: blood. The DNA of the CDR3 is TGTGCCAGCAGCTTATCGGCGGGACAGTCGTACGAGCAGTACTTC. Translating gives CASSLSAGQSYEQYF.